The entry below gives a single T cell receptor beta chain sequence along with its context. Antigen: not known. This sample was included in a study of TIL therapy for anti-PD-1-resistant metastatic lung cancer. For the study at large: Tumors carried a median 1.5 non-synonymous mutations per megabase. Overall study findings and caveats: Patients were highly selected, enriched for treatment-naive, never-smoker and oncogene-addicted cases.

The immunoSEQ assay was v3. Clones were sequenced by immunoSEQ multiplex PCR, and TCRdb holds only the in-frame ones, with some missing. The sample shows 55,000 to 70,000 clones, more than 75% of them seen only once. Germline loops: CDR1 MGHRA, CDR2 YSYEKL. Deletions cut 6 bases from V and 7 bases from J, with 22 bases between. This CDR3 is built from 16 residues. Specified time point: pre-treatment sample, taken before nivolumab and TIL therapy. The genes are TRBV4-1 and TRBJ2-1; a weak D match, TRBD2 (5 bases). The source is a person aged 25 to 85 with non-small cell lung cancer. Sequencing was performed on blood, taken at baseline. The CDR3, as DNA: TGCGCCAGCAGAGGAGGACTGACCGGTGGTCGGAATGAGCAGTTCTTC. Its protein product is CASRGGLTGGRNEQFF.